The 12 T cell receptor beta chains reported below all come from one sample, sequenced in a study of cytomegalovirus exposure and HLA in healthy donors. Sequencing used immunoSEQ multiplex PCR; TCRdb keeps in-frame clones, though not all of them. The profile shows 150,000 to 250,000 clones, 81% of them singletons. The sequencing sample was made of PBMCs. These receptors originate from a woman aged 30 to 39 in good health and CMV-seronegative.

This chain links TRBV7-2 with TRBJ2-7, with D possibly being TRBD1 (6 bases). Trimming took off 4 bases at V and 5 bases at J, with 18 bases between the two ends. Germline CDR1 and CDR2: SGHTA and FQGNSA. The CDR3 sequence is 15 residues long. DNA for the CDR3: TGTGCCAGCAGCTGGATAGGACAGAGCTCTCACGAGCAGTACTTC. Protein: CASSWIGQSSHEQYF.

CDR3 amino acids: CSARTGYEQYF. For the CDR3, the DNA is TGCAGCGCTCGGACTGGATACGAGCAGTACTTC. J is TRBJ2-7 and V is TRBV29-1; D might be TRBD2 (5 bases). The CDR3 runs 11 residues. The germline gives CDR1 SQVTM, CDR2 ANQGSEA. Trimming took off 7 bases at V and 4 bases at J, with 11 bases between the two ends.

This chain joins TRBV6-5 and TRBJ1-1; TRBD1 matches at 8 bases. The CDR3 totals 14 residues. CDR1 is MNHEY and CDR2 is SVGAGI in the germline V gene. With V trimmed by 5 bases and J by 4 bases, 6 bases remained unmatched. The CDR3 DNA is TGTGCCAGCAGTGGGACAGGTCGGGGCACTGAAGCTTTCTTT. The encoded protein is CASSGTGRGTEAFF.

The chain is built from TRBV30 and TRBJ1-2; D uncertain. Germline V gene data show CDR1 as GTSNPN and CDR2 as SVGIG (reference sequence). V lost 1 base to trimming and J lost 2 bases, with 5 bases between them. This CDR3 spans 12 amino acids. Here the CDR3 reads CAWSEQNYGYTF. The CDR3 DNA reads TGTGCCTGGAGTGAACAGAACTATGGCTACACCTTC.

The chain couples TRBV6-5 to TRBJ1-5; no clear D. CDR1 and CDR2 (germline): MNHEY, SVGAGI. V lost 7 bases and J 0 bases, leaving 13 bases between the germline ends. The CDR3 totals 15 residues. The CDR3 DNA reads TGTGCCAGCACCCCAGTCGGGGATAGCAATCAGCCCCAGCATTTT. This translates into CASTPVGDSNQPQHF.

The table lists this clone with a few counts. The rearrangement joins TRBV27 to TRBJ1-2; 8 nucleotides align to TRBD1. The CDR3 is 13 amino acids. The germline CDR1 and CDR2 sequences are MNHEY and SMNVEV (reference sequence). Trimming took 4 bases from V and 3 from J; bases not matched to a gene: 1. CDR3 residues: CASSSQGDYGYTF. In DNA, the CDR3 is TGTGCCAGCAGTTCACAGGGGGACTATGGCTACACCTTC.

CDR3 sequence reads: CASSSRLAGTTDTQYF. The CDR3 DNA reads as TGCGCCAGCAGCTCTCGACTAGCGGGGACCACAGATACGCAGTATTTT. The chain employs TRBV5-1 and TRBJ2-3; the match to TRBD2 covers 11 bases. The CDR3 totals 16 residues. CDR1 and CDR2 (germline): SGHRS, YFSETQ. Germline trimming cut 3 bases from V and 2 bases from J; bases unmatched to any gene: 5.

This clone came up once. The CDR3 coding sequence is TGTGCCAGCAGCCCCAGATTATACCGGGACAGGAGCCCCGATACGCAGTATTTT. Its translation is CASSPRLYRDRSPDTQYF. The rearrangement joins TRBV7-2 to TRBJ2-3, with TRBD1 matching over 8 bases. V was pared by 5 bases and J by 6 bases, with 19 bases of the junction left unmatched. Germline CDR1 reads SGHTA; CDR2 reads FQGNSA. The length of the CDR3 is 18 residues.

This clone was seen only once. The chain uses TRBV15 and TRBJ2-3, with 11 bases identical to TRBD2. The CDR3 covers 20 residues. Losses at the gene ends were 0 bases for V and 5 bases for J; bases not matched to a gene: 16. The germline V gene encodes CDR1 LNHNV and CDR2 YYDKDF (reference sequence). The CDR3 nucleotides are TGTGCCACCAGCAGAGACCAGGGGCTAGCGGGAGGTCCAGGGGGAGATACGCAGTATTTT. This translates into CATSRDQGLAGGPGGDTQYF.

Only a few counts were recorded for this clone. The chain joins TRBV11-2 to TRBJ1-4; 10 nucleotides align to TRBD1. The CDR3 has 16 amino acids. The germline CDR1 and CDR2 sequences are SGHAT and FQNNGV. V lost 2 bases and J lost 7; bases outside the gene matches: 7. CDR3 bases: TGTGCCAGCAGCTTATCCCTGACAGGGGGCGTTGAAAAACTGTTTTTT. Protein: CASSLSLTGGVEKLFF.

This clone was seen more than once but under ten times. V usage is TRBV10-1 and J usage is TRBJ2-1; 11 bases match TRBD2. Per the germline V gene, CDR1 is WNHNN and CDR2 is SYGVQD (reference sequence). J lost 8 bases, V lost 2 bases, and 8 bases had no gene match. CDR3 length equals 16 residues. CDR3 amino acids: CASSEILAGGPDEQFF. CDR3 DNA sequence: TGCGCCAGCAGTGAGATCCTAGCGGGGGGCCCGGATGAGCAGTTCTTC.

The gene calls are TRBV6-5 and TRBJ2-1; D unresolved. The CDR3 contains 15 residues. Trimming took 5 bases from V and 7 from J, leaving 18 bases between them. Per germline, CDR1 MNHEY and CDR2 SVGAGI. The CDR3 spells CASSAPGLDSNEQFF. The DNA of the CDR3 is TGTGCCAGCAGTGCCCCCGGGTTAGATTCAAATGAGCAGTTCTTC.